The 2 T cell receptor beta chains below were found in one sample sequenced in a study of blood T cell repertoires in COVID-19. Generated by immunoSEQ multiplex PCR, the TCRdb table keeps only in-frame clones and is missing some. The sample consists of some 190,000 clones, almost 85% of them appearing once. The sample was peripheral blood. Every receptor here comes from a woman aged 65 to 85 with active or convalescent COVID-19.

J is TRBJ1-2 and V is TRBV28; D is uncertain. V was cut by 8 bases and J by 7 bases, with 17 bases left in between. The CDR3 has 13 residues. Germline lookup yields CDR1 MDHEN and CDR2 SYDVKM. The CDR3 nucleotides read TGTGCCAGCCACCCCCTCGTGGCGGGTGGCTACACCTTC. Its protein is CASHPLVAGGYTF.

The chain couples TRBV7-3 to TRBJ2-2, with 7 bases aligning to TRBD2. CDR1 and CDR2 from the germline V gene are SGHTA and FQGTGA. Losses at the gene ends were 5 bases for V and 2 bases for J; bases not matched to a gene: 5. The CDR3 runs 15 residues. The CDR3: CASSQGTTNTGELFF. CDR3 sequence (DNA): TGTGCCAGCAGCCAAGGGACTACTAACACCGGGGAGCTGTTTTTT.